This T cell receptor beta chain appears in the sequencing data of a study of shared clonotypes between healthy human individuals. Overall study: Each donor had three CD4 naive, three CD4 memory, two CD8 naive and one CD8 memory plate. Study-wide findings and caveats: Generation probabilities were higher for clonotypes shared across all four sorted-subset donors than for unshared ones.

The CDR3 spans 17 residues. Trimming stripped 0 bases from V and 3 bases from J, with 17 bases between. Germline lookup yields CDR1 MGHRA and CDR2 YSYEKL. TCRdb's copy holds only in-frame clones and misses some; the assay was immunoSEQ multiplex PCR. The table shows about 2.2 million clones, with 93% occurring only once. CD8 cells regarded as naive lacked CD45RO, were positively chosen for CCR7, and omitted terminally differentiated effector memory CD45RA+ cells. Donors were Caucasian adults residing in Nashville, Tennessee, USA. On this clone: The target antigen is unknown.

This chain links TRBV4-1 with TRBJ1-2, with a possible D match to TRBD1 (5 bases). The TCR was taken from a man aged 18 to 30 in good health. Some clones in this sample may be carry-over from other donors' samples. The sequencing sample was made of naive CD8+ T cells from PBMCs. The CDR3 here is CASSQDNSYRRDYGYTF. DNA for the CDR3: TGCGCCAGCAGCCAAGATAACTCTTACAGGAGAGACTATGGCTACACCTTC.